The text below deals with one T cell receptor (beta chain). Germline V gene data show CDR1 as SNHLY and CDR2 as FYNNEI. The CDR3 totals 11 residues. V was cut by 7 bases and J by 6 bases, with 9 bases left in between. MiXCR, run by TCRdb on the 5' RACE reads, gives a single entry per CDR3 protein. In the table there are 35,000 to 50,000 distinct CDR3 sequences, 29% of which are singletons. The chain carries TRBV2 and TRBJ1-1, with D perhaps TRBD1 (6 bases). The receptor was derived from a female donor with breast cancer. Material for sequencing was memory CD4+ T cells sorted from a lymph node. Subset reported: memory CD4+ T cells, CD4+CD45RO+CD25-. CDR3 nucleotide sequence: TGTGCCAGCAAGGGGGTGGCTGAAGCTTTCTTT. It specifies CASKGVAEAFF.